The 17 T cell receptor beta chains below were found in one sample sequenced in a study of blood T cell repertoires in COVID-19. Sequenced by immunoSEQ multiplex PCR; TCRdb stores in-frame clones only, minus some. Among 68,000 or so clones listed, over 75% were seen once. Sequencing was carried out using peripheral blood. These TCRs come from a man aged 40-50 years with COVID-19, enrolled during active disease.

The rearrangement links TRBV7-2 to TRBJ2-2; D unresolved. The germline V and J ends were trimmed by 4 bases and 1 base, with 19 bases remaining between them. The CDR3 runs 18 residues. Germline V gives CDR1 SGHTA, CDR2 FQGNSA. As DNA, the CDR3 is TGTGCCAGCAGCTGGCGCGCCCCAGCTCGCGGGAACACCGGGGAGCTGTTTTTT. Amino acids: CASSWRAPARGNTGELFF.

This clone was seen once. The chain employs TRBV15 and TRBJ2-4, with a tentative D call TRBD1 (6 bases). The V end lost 1 base, the J end lost 1 base, and 17 bases lay between the germline ends. Looked up from germline, CDR1 is LNHNV and CDR2 is YYDKDF (reference sequence). This CDR3 spans 18 amino acids. CDR3 nucleotides: TGTGCCACCAGCAGAGGTCTTGCAGGGGTGAAGGCCAAAAACATTCAGTACTTC. Its translation: CATSRGLAGVKAKNIQYF.

The chain combines TRBV4-1 with TRBJ1-2; the match to TRBD1 covers 9 bases. From germline, CDR1 is MGHRA and CDR2 YSYEKL. V trimming: 0 bases; J trimming: 4 bases; junction bases outside the gene matches: 3. The CDR3 totals 15 residues. The CDR3 loop is CASSQETGGGYGYTF. In DNA form, the CDR3 reads TGCGCCAGCAGCCAAGAGACAGGGGGGGGCTATGGCTACACCTTC.

This clone appeared a single time. Here the CDR3 reads CASSGTNYGYTF. The CDR3 DNA follows: TGTGCCAGTTCCGGGACAAACTATGGCTACACCTTC. The chain uses TRBV5-6 and TRBJ1-2, with D possibly matching TRBD1 (6 bases). The CDR3 runs 12 residues. CDR1 is SGHDT, CDR2 YYEEEE, per germline. V was shortened by 8 bases and J by 2 bases, with 10 bases between the two germline ends.

The chain links TRBV7-2 to TRBJ2-7; 9 bases agree with TRBD2. The germline CDR1 and CDR2 sequences are SGHTA and FQGNSA. V shed 2 bases and J 3 bases; nucleotides not matched to a gene: 11. The CDR3 loop spans 17 amino acids. The CDR3 sequence is CASSLMRRGGADYEQYF. The CDR3 DNA reads as TGTGCCAGCAGCTTAATGAGGCGCGGGGGGGCTGACTACGAGCAGTACTTC.

The chain joins TRBV3-1 (or the pseudogene TRBV3-2) to TRBJ1-4; TRBD1 matches 8 bases. The V gene end was trimmed by 5 bases and the J gene end by 0 bases; junction bases not matched to a gene: 8. Germline loops: CDR1 LGHDT, CDR2 YNNKEL (reference sequence). This CDR3 is built from 17 residues. CDR3 coding DNA: TGTGCCAGCAGCGACAGGGGAGGGGGTGCAACTAATGAAAAACTGTTTTTT. Its protein is CASSDRGGGATNEKLFF.

The rearrangement uses TRBV28 and TRBJ1-2, with 8 positions matching TRBD1. Germline assignment: CDR1 MDHEN and CDR2 SYDVKM. J gave up 8 bases and V 5 bases, and 10 bases lay outside the gene matches. The CDR3 is 14 residues long. The DNA for the CDR3 is TGTGCCAGCAGTCCCGGACAGGGATTGATGGGCTACACCTTC. Translation: CASSPGQGLMGYTF.

This rearrangement joins TRBV19 to TRBJ2-7, with D perhaps TRBD2 (7 bases). Trimming shortened V by 7 bases and J by 3 bases, and 13 bases separated the two germline ends. Germline CDR1 is LNHDA and CDR2 is SQIVND (reference sequence). The CDR3 runs to 13 residues. CDR3 amino acids: CASNEGGHYEQYF. The CDR3 coding sequence is TGTGCCAGTAATGAGGGGGGGCACTACGAGCAGTACTTC.

This clone has just a few counts. The chain links TRBV3-1 (or the pseudogene TRBV3-2) to TRBJ2-7, with 12 positions matching TRBD1. This CDR3 has 15 residues. Germline CDR1 and CDR2: LGHDT and YNNKEL (reference sequence). The J segment lost 6 bases and the V segment lost 3 bases, leaving 6 bases of the junction unmatched. CDR3 sequence (DNA): TGTGCCAGCAGCCACCCGGGACAGGGGGCCCCCGAGCAGTACTTC. It specifies CASSHPGQGAPEQYF.

The chain uses TRBV25-1 and TRBJ1-5; 8 bases are a match to TRBD1. This CDR3 has 13 amino acids. With V trimmed by 5 bases and J by 7 bases, 4 bases remained unmatched. Per germline, CDR1 MGHDK and CDR2 SYGVNS. The CDR3 sequence: CASSPTGVQPQHF. The CDR3 DNA is TGTGCCAGCAGTCCGACAGGGGTGCAGCCCCAGCATTTT.

The rearrangement uses TRBV28 and TRBJ2-7; TRBD2 matches at 7 bases. This CDR3 comprises 14 residues. Unmatched junction bases numbered 8, after V lost 9 bases and J lost 0 bases. CDR1 MDHEN and CDR2 SYDVKM come from the germline V gene. The CDR3 loop reads CASRKRGFSYEQYF. The CDR3 DNA follows: TGTGCCAGTAGAAAGCGGGGATTCTCCTACGAGCAGTACTTC.

The chain employs TRBV10-3 and TRBJ1-2; 11 positions agree with TRBD1. Germline V gene lookup returns CDR1 ENHRY and CDR2 SYGVKD. There are 14 residues in the CDR3. The V gene end was trimmed by 6 bases and the J gene end by 3 bases; junction bases not matched to a gene: 3. The CDR3 bases are TGTGCCATCAGGGAGGGACAGGGGGACTATGGCTACACCTTC. Encoded protein: CAIREGQGDYGYTF.

The V and J genes are TRBV6-6 and TRBJ2-5; TRBD2 matches 11 bases. Germline V gene sequence: CDR1 MNHNY, CDR2 SVGAGI (reference sequence). The CDR3 runs to 16 residues. V lost 6 bases to trimming and J lost 0 bases; unmatched junction nucleotides: 6. The CDR3 loop reads CASSPLAGGNQETQYF. The CDR3 DNA sequence: TGTGCCAGCAGCCCGCTAGCGGGGGGAAACCAAGAGACCCAGTACTTC.

This chain's CDR3 is CASTDLQGTDTQYF. The CDR3 DNA is TGTGCCAGTACCGATCTTCAGGGCACAGATACGCAGTATTTT. J is TRBJ2-3 and V is TRBV19; D gene uncertain. V was trimmed by 7 bases and J by 1 base, leaving 12 bases between them. CDR1 and CDR2 (germline): LNHDA, SQIVND (reference sequence). The CDR3 loop spans 14 amino acids.

The chain is built from TRBV4-1 and TRBJ1-4; possible D gene TRBD1, 6 bases. This CDR3 has 16 amino acids. V gave up 2 bases and J gave up 5 bases, with 15 bases separating them. Germline lookup yields CDR1 MGHRA and CDR2 YSYEKL. CDR3 protein: CASSQREGVSNEKLFF. CDR3 nucleotide sequence: TGCGCCAGCAGCCAACGCGAGGGGGTGTCGAATGAAAAACTGTTTTTT.

The chain links TRBV2 to TRBJ2-7, with 9 nucleotides matching TRBD2. The CDR3 extends over 16 amino acids. V lost 5 bases and J lost 0; bases outside the gene matches: 8. Germline lookup yields CDR1 SNHLY and CDR2 FYNNEI. CDR3 sequence reads: CASSSGLAPSSYEQYF. The DNA of the CDR3 is TGTGCCAGCAGTTCCGGACTAGCGCCAAGCTCCTACGAGCAGTACTTC.

This chain links TRBV3-1 (or the pseudogene TRBV3-2) with TRBJ2-3; 10 nucleotides line up with TRBD2. The junction had 6 bases not matched to a gene; V was cut back by 2 bases and J by 4 bases. There are 16 residues in the CDR3. Germline loops: CDR1 LGHDT, CDR2 YNNKEL (reference sequence). The CDR3 nucleotides are TGTGCCAGCAGCCAAAATCCCGGACTAGCGGCAGATACGCAGTATTTT. Translated: CASSQNPGLAADTQYF.